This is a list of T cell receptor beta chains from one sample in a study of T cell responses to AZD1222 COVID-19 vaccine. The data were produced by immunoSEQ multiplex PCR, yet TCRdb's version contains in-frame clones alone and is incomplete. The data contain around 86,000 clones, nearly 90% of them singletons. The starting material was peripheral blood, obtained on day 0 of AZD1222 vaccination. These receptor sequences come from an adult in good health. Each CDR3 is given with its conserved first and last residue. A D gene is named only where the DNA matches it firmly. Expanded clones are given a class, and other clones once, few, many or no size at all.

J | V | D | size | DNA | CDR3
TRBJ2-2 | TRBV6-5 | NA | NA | TGTGCCAGCAACACGAACACCGGGGAGCTGTTTTTT | CASNTNTGELFF
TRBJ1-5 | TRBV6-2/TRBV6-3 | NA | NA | TGTGCCAGCAGTTACTTGGTCGGGCAGGGAGGGCGTCAGCCCCAGCATTTT | CASSYLVGQGGRQPQHF
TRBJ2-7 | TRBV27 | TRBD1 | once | TGTGCCAGCCCGATTCCGCGCGACAGGGGGATGGAGCAGTACTTC | CASPIPRDRGMEQYF
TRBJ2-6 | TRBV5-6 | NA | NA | TGTGCCAGCAGCCCGCGGCGCTCTGGGGCCAACGTCCTGACTTTC | CASSPRRSGANVLTF
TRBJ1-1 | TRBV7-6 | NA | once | TGTGCCAGCAGCTTAGTCGCCACAGGGAGTGTTGAAGCTTTCTTT | CASSLVATGSVEAFF
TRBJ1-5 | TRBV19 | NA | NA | TGTGCCAGTAGTATAGGGGAGAGGCAGGGACAGCCCCAGCATTTT | CASSIGERQGQPQHF
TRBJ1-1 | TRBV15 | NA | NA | TGTGCCACCGGCGTGGCGGGGGCTAGGGCTGAAGCTTTCTTT | CATGVAGARAEAFF
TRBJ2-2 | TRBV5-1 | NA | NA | TGCGCCAGCAGCCTTTACGGGACAACGAACACCGGGGAGCTGTTTTTT | CASSLYGTTNTGELFF
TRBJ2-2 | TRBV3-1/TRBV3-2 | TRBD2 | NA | TGTGCCAGCAGCCAAGGTAGCGGGGCGAACACCGGGGAGCTGTTTTTT | CASSQGSGANTGELFF
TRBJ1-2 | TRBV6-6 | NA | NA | TGTGCCAGCAGTCGACAGGATCAGCCGTCTAACTATGGCTACACCTTC | CASSRQDQPSNYGYTF
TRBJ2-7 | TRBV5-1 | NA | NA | TGCGCCAGCAGCTTGGGGGCGGGGGCCCTCTACGAGCAGTACTTC | CASSLGAGALYEQYF
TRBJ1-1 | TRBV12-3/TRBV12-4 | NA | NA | TGTGCCAGCAGTCCTCCCTTGCGAACTGAAGCTTTCTTT | CASSPPLRTEAFF
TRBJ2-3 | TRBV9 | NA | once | TGTGCCAGCAGCGTCCCCGGAAGCTCTAGCACAGATACGCAGTATTTT | CASSVPGSSSTDTQYF
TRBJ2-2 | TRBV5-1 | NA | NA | TGCGCCAGCAGCTTGGTCTCAACAAACACCGGGGAGCTGTTTTTT | CASSLVSTNTGELFF
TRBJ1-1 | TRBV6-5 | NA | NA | TGTGCCAGCAGTCCAATAGGGAGAAACACTGAAGCTTTCTTT | CASSPIGRNTEAFF
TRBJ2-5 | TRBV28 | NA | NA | TGTGCCAGCAGTTTGGTGGAGACCCAGTACTTC | CASSLVETQYF
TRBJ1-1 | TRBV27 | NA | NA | TGTGCCAGCAGTTTAATAACAGGGACGAAATCTGAAGCTTTCTTT | CASSLITGTKSEAFF
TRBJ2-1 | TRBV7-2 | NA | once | TGTGCCAGCAGCTTAGCAGGCGACAGGCCCGTCAATGAGCAGTTCTTC | CASSLAGDRPVNEQFF
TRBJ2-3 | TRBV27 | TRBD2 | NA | TGTGCCAGCATTAGCAGGACGGGAGGTGGAGATACGCAGTATTTT | CASISRTGGGDTQYF
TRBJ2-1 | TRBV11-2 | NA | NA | TGTGCCAGCAGCTTAGGGGATAGAGGTGTGCAGTTCTTC | CASSLGDRGVQFF
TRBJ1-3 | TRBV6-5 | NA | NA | TGTGCCAGCGCCCCGCACCGGGAACGGGGGAACACCATATATTTT | CASAPHRERGNTIYF
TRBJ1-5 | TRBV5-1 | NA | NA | TGCGCCAGCAGCTTGGGGTCGGGTATTGGCAATCAGCCCCAGCATTTT | CASSLGSGIGNQPQHF
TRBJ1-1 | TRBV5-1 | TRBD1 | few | TGCGCCAGCAGCCGGGGACAGGGTGATGAGGAAGCTTTCTTT | CASSRGQGDEEAFF
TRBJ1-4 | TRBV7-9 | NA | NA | TGTGCCAGCAGCCCCTGGCAGGGGATAGCAACTAATGAAAAACTGTTTTTT | CASSPWQGIATNEKLFF
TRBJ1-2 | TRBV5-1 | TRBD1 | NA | TGCGCCAGCAGCTTCACCGACAGGGAGGCTGGCTACACCTTC | CASSFTDREAGYTF
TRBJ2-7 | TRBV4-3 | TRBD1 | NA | TGCGCCAGCAGCCAAGGAGACGGGACAGGAGGGTCCTACGAGCAGTACTTC | CASSQGDGTGGSYEQYF
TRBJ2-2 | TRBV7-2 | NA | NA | TGTGCCAGCAGCTTCCGGCCTGGCGCCGGGGAGCTGTTTTTT | CASSFRPGAGELFF
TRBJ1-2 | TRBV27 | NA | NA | TGTGCCAGCAGTACAGGCGGTGGCTACACCTTC | CASSTGGGYTF
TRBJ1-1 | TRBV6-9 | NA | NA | TGTGCCAGCAGTCGCACGTCTGAAGCTTTCTTT | CASSRTSEAFF
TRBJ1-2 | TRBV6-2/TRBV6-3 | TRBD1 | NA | TGTGCCAGCAGTTGGGAGGGGGCCTATGGCTACACCTTC | CASSWEGAYGYTF
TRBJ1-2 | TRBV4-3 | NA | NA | TGCGCCAGCAGCCAAGAGGGTGTCGGAGGGCGCGGCTACACCTTC | CASSQEGVGGRGYTF
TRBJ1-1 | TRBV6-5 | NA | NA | TGTGCCAGCAGTTACCGGTGGGGGCTGGCGGGTGAAGCTTTCTTT | CASSYRWGLAGEAFF
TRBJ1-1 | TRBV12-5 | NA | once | TGTGCTGCAGGGGCGAACACTGAAGCTTTCTTT | CAAGANTEAFF
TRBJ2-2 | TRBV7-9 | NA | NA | TGTGCCAGCAGCCCCCGGGGCCTCGGGGAGCTGTTTTTT | CASSPRGLGELFF
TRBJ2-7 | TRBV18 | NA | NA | TGTGCCAGCTCACCACGTCGGTTACCGGACGAGCAGTACTTC | CASSPRRLPDEQYF